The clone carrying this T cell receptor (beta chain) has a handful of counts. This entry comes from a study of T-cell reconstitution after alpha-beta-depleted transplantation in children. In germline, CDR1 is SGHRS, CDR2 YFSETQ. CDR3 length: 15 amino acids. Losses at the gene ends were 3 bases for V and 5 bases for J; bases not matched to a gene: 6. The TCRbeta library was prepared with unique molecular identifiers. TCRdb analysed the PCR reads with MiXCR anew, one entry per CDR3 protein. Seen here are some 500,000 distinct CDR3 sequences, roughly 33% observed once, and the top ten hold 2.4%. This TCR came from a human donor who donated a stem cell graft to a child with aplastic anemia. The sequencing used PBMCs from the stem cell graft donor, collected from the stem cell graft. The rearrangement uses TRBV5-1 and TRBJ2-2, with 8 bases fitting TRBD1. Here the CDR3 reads CASSYDRGLTGELFF. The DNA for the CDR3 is TGCGCCAGCAGCTATGACAGGGGATTAACCGGGGAGCTGTTTTTT.